The 30 T cell receptor beta chains in this list originate from one sample, sequenced in a study of T cell changes during pregnancy in multiple sclerosis. The data were produced by immunoSEQ multiplex PCR, yet TCRdb's version contains in-frame clones alone and is incomplete. The sample includes about 44,000 clones, roughly 90% of them seen just once. This specimen consisted of CD4+ T cells from peripheral blood mononuclear cells, obtained in the first trimester of pregnancy. The receptors were gathered from a female donor with multiple sclerosis, enrolled in a pregnancy study.

The CDR3 DNA sequence: TGTGCCAGCAGCCGGGCAGGGAACCGGCATGAGGCAAGGAACACTGAAGCTTTCTTT. It encodes CASSRAGNRHEARNTEAFF. The J gene is TRBJ1-1, the V gene TRBV28; D might be TRBD1 (5 bases). V was pared by 6 bases and J by 1 base, with 27 bases between. Looked up from germline, CDR1 is MDHEN and CDR2 is SYDVKM. This CDR3 is built from 19 residues.

CDR3 sequence reads: CSVGTGEGSPLHF. CDR3 DNA: TGCAGCGTGGGGACAGGGGAAGGGTCACCCCTCCACTTT. The gene calls are TRBV29-1 and TRBJ1-6; TRBD1 agrees at 10 bases. The CDR3 totals 13 residues. The V and J ends lost 6 bases and 10 bases, in that order; junction bases with no gene match: 6. From germline, CDR1 is SQVTM and CDR2 ANQGSEA.

The chain combines TRBV19 with TRBJ2-5, with D possibly being TRBD1 (6 bases). CDR3 length: 16 residues. V was pared by 1 base and J by 4 bases, with 16 bases between. Germline CDR1 is LNHDA and CDR2 is SQIVND (reference sequence). The CDR3: CASSIVGTGLVETQYF. CDR3 bases: TGTGCCAGTAGTATAGTCGGTACAGGGCTTGTAGAGACCCAGTACTTC. The full variable domain, with the rest looked up from reference TRBV19 and TRBJ2-5, is DGGITQSPKYLFRKEGQNVTLSCEQNLNHDAMYWYRQDPGQGLRLIYYSQIVNDFQKGDIAEGYSVSREKKESFPLTVTSAQKNPTAFYLCASSIVGTGLVETQYFGPGTRLLVL.

The chain carries TRBV5-8 and TRBJ2-3, with a possible D match to TRBD2 (6 bases). With 7 bases removed from V and 1 base from J, the gap between germline ends came to 13 bases. Looked up from germline, CDR1 is SGHTS and CDR2 is YDEGEE. This CDR3 has 14 amino acids. The CDR3 reads CASSRDWGTDTQYF. The CDR3 DNA reads as TGTGCCAGCTCCAGGGACTGGGGCACAGATACGCAGTATTTT. The variable domain in full, completed from reference TRBV5-8 and TRBJ2-3, reads EAGVTQSPTHLIKTRGQQATLRCSPISGHTSVYWYQQALGLGLQFLLWYDEGEERNRGNFPPRFSGRQFPNYSSELNVNALELEDSALYLCASSRDWGTDTQYFGPGTRLTVL.

V is TRBV11-3 and J is TRBJ2-1; 9 bases line up with TRBD1. V lost 5 bases, J lost 9 bases, and 2 bases stayed unmatched. Looked up from germline, CDR1 is SGHNT and CDR2 is YENEEA. The CDR3 length is 12 residues. The CDR3 here is CASSHRGLEQFF. The DNA of the CDR3 is TGTGCCAGCAGCCACAGGGGGCTTGAGCAGTTCTTC.

V and J are TRBV28 and TRBJ2-1; no clear D. Trimming pared 2 bases from V and 2 bases from J, leaving 10 bases between. The CDR3 loop spans 15 amino acids. Germline V gene data show CDR1 as MDHEN and CDR2 as SYDVKM. The DNA for the CDR3 is TGTGCCAGCAGTTTACCCCCCAGGACCTACAATGAGCAGTTCTTC. It translates to CASSLPPRTYNEQFF.

The rearrangement joins TRBV2 to TRBJ2-3, with TRBD1 identical over 7 bases. The CDR3 length is 11 residues. The germline V gene encodes CDR1 SNHLY and CDR2 FYNNEI. Trimming took 9 bases from V and 6 from J; bases not matched to a gene: 3. The chain's CDR3 is CARGQWDTQYF. In DNA, the CDR3 is TGTGCCAGGGGACAGTGGGATACGCAGTATTTT.

This clone was observed once. V gene TRBV19 combines with J gene TRBJ1-5; 7 bases align to TRBD1. This CDR3 spans 14 amino acids. Germline CDR1 LNHDA, CDR2 SQIVND (reference sequence). Losses at the gene ends were 6 bases for V and 7 bases for J; bases not matched to a gene: 9. CDR3 nucleotides: TGTGCCAGTAGGACCGAGGGGGCCCGGCAGCCCCAGCATTTT. This encodes CASRTEGARQPQHF.

J is TRBJ2-2 and V is TRBV5-4, with 10 nucleotides matching TRBD2. CDR1 and CDR2 from the germline V gene are SGHNT and YYREEE (reference sequence). This CDR3 spans 16 amino acids. Trimming took 0 bases from V and 4 from J; bases not matched to a gene: 3. The CDR3 region is CASSLEIAGGTGELFF. In DNA form, the CDR3 reads TGTGCCAGCAGCTTGGAGATAGCGGGAGGCACCGGGGAGCTGTTTTTT.

The V gene is TRBV27, the J gene TRBJ1-2; 7 bases line up with TRBD1. CDR3 length: 12 residues. The V segment lost 4 bases and the J segment 6 bases; nucleotides outside the gene matches: 2. CDR1 and CDR2 (germline): MNHEY, SMNVEV (reference sequence). This CDR3 is CASSSTGHGYTF. CDR3 nucleotide sequence: TGTGCCAGCAGTTCGACAGGGCATGGCTACACCTTC.

This clone has only one observation. The V gene is TRBV6-5, the J gene TRBJ1-3; the D is unclear. The V gene's germline CDR1 is MNHEY and CDR2 SVGAGI. This CDR3 is 13 amino acids long. The germline V and J ends were trimmed by 6 bases and 0 bases, with 6 bases remaining between them. The CDR3 loop reads CASRQLSGNTIYF. The CDR3 DNA reads TGTGCCAGCAGACAGCTCTCTGGAAACACCATATATTTT.

This rearrangement joins TRBV6-5 to TRBJ1-3, with TRBD1 as a possible D gene (6 bases). CDR1 is MNHEY, CDR2 SVGAGI, per germline. Trimming took off 0 bases at V and 0 bases at J, with 9 bases between the two ends. The length of the CDR3 is 16 residues. The CDR3 here is CASSYSQGYSGNTIYF. CDR3 nucleotide sequence: TGTGCCAGCAGTTACTCTCAGGGGTACTCTGGAAACACCATATATTTT.

This chain joins TRBV6-1 and TRBJ1-5; 10 nucleotides agree with TRBD1. The CDR3 is made up of 16 amino acids. Germline V gene sequence: CDR1 MNHNS, CDR2 SASEGT. The V gene end was trimmed by 3 bases and the J gene end by 7 bases; junction bases not matched to a gene: 9. The CDR3 region has the DNA TGTGCCAGCAGTGATGGAAGACAGGGGGCGGTACAGCCCCAGCATTTT. Translated: CASSDGRQGAVQPQHF.

This chain uses TRBV5-6 with TRBJ1-2; TRBD1 aligns across 11 bases. V lost 4 bases to trimming and J lost 2 bases; unmatched junction nucleotides: 4. The CDR3 contains 15 residues. Looked up from germline, CDR1 is SGHDT and CDR2 is YYEEEE. The CDR3 loop is CASSVDRGRNYGYTF. The CDR3, as DNA: TGTGCCAGCAGCGTGGACAGGGGGCGAAACTATGGCTACACCTTC.

The chain is built from TRBV5-4 and TRBJ2-3; the D is unclear. The CDR3 consists of 14 residues. CDR1 is SGHNT and CDR2 is YYREEE in the germline V gene (reference sequence). V gave up 1 base and J gave up 6 bases, with 12 bases separating them. The CDR3 region has the DNA TGTGCCAGCAGCTTGCTAGTCCATGCGGATACGCAGTATTTT. Translation: CASSLLVHADTQYF.

V and J are TRBV6-1 and TRBJ2-5; tentative D call: TRBD1 (7 bases). V lost 0 bases to trimming and J lost 7 bases, with 21 bases between them. The CDR3 sequence is 17 residues long. Germline values: CDR1 MNHNS, CDR2 SASEGT. Here the CDR3 DNA reads TGTGCCAGCAGTGAAGCGAGAGGAGGGCAGGGGGGTGGGACCCAGTACTTC. This codes for CASSEARGGQGGGTQYF.

CDR3 in DNA: TGTGCCAGCAGCGTAGTGGGGACACCTCTCCCACCGGCAGATACGCAGTATTTT. It encodes CASSVVGTPLPPADTQYF. V is TRBV9 and J is TRBJ2-3; maybe TRBD1 (6 bases). The V end was cut by 0 bases, the J end by 4 bases, with 21 bases between. CDR3 length: 18 residues. The germline V gene has CDR1 SGDLS and CDR2 YYNGEE.

The rearrangement uses TRBV7-2 and TRBJ1-2; D is possibly TRBD1 (5 bases). The CDR3 length is 19 residues. Germline V lookup: CDR1 SGHTA, CDR2 FQGNSA. V lost 5 bases, J lost 1 base, and 26 bases lay in between. CDR3 in DNA: TGTGCCAGCAGCCCAAAAGGGTGGGGCGTAAACAAACTTAACTATGGCTACACCTTC. Protein: CASSPKGWGVNKLNYGYTF.

Written as DNA, the CDR3 is TGTGCCAGCAGCTTAGCGGTGACAGGGAACGTGATGAACACTGAAGCTTTCTTT. As protein: CASSLAVTGNVMNTEAFF. The chain is built from TRBV7-9 and TRBJ1-1, with 7 bases that match TRBD1. CDR3 length equals 18 residues. Germline V gene data show CDR1 as SEHNR and CDR2 as FQNEAQ (reference sequence). V lost 0 bases, J lost 0 bases, and 10 bases stayed unmatched.

The chain links TRBV4-3 to TRBJ2-1, with TRBD1 matching 9 bases. Germline trimming cut 1 base from V and 8 bases from J; bases unmatched to any gene: 6. The CDR3 runs 15 residues. CDR1 is LGHNA and CDR2 is YSLEER in the germline V gene. CDR3 nucleotide sequence: TGCGCCAGCAGCCAAGGTGGGACAGGGAATTATGAGCAGTTCTTC. Its translation is CASSQGGTGNYEQFF.

The chain has TRBV5-6 and TRBJ2-7; maybe TRBD2 (6 bases). The germline V gene encodes CDR1 SGHDT and CDR2 YYEEEE. This CDR3 comprises 14 residues. The V end lost 2 bases, the J end lost 0 bases, and 9 bases lay between the germline ends. The CDR3 nucleotides read TGTGCCAGCAGCTTTAGCGGCCACTCCTACGAGCAGTACTTC. As protein: CASSFSGHSYEQYF.

The J gene is TRBJ1-1, the V gene TRBV7-2, with unresolved D. Germline values: CDR1 SGHTA, CDR2 FQGNSA. The CDR3 loop spans 14 amino acids. V was pared by 2 bases and J by 11 bases, with 18 bases between. CDR3 in amino acids: CASSLRLVNSGAFF. In DNA, the CDR3 is TGTGCCAGCAGCTTAAGGTTGGTCAATTCGGGTGCTTTCTTT.

The chain joins TRBV11-2 to TRBJ2-7, with TRBD1 matching 8 bases. Germline V CDR1 and CDR2: SGHAT, FQNNGV. The V segment lost 1 base and the J segment 0 bases; nucleotides outside the gene matches: 5. The CDR3 covers 16 residues. The CDR3 sequence: CASSLVWDRFSYEQYF. Here the CDR3 DNA reads TGTGCCAGCAGCTTAGTCTGGGACAGGTTCTCCTACGAGCAGTACTTC.

This sequence joins TRBV28 and TRBJ1-5; 9 bases match TRBD1. The CDR3 has 16 amino acids. Germline V gene data show CDR1 as MDHEN and CDR2 as SYDVKM. V trimming: 6 bases; J trimming: 4 bases; junction bases outside the gene matches: 10. The chain's CDR3 is CASRLSSGTGNQPQHF. In DNA form, the CDR3 reads TGTGCCAGCAGGCTATCGTCCGGGACAGGGAATCAGCCCCAGCATTTT.

The chain combines TRBV25-1 with TRBJ1-1; TRBD1 is a possible D gene (5 bases). Germline CDR1 is MGHDK and CDR2 is SYGVNS. The CDR3 is 13 amino acids. Trimming cost V 3 bases and J 3 bases, with 8 bases left between them. The CDR3 sequence is CASSEPGYTEAFF. CDR3 coding DNA: TGTGCCAGCAGTGAGCCAGGGTACACTGAAGCTTTCTTT.

The chain is built from TRBV5-1 and TRBJ2-1; 9 bases align to TRBD2. The CDR3 extends over 16 amino acids. V dropped 4 bases and J dropped 0; count of bases not matched to a gene: 5. Germline V gives CDR1 SGHRS, CDR2 YFSETQ. The CDR3: CASSPRGGASYNEQFF. The CDR3 DNA sequence: TGCGCCAGCAGCCCCCGCGGGGGGGCCTCCTACAATGAGCAGTTCTTC.

The rearrangement joins TRBV4-1 to TRBJ2-1; 7 nucleotides match TRBD2. The CDR3 extends over 15 amino acids. Germline trimming cut 8 bases from V and 8 bases from J; bases unmatched to any gene: 15. Germline loops: CDR1 MGHRA, CDR2 YSYEKL. The CDR3 nucleotides read TGCGCCAGCCGACTAAAGGGAGGGCCCCCCCATGAGCAGTTCTTC. Its protein product is CASRLKGGPPHEQFF.

This clone was seen a few times. The chain carries TRBV28 and TRBJ2-7; possibly TRBD1 for D (5 bases). The germline V gene encodes CDR1 MDHEN and CDR2 SYDVKM. This CDR3 has 14 amino acids. V was clipped by 2 bases and J by 6 bases, with 14 bases between them. The CDR3 sequence is CASSLNPGLGEQYF. For the CDR3, the DNA is TGTGCCAGCAGTTTAAACCCAGGGTTGGGCGAGCAGTACTTC.

The V gene is TRBV27, the J gene TRBJ1-2; D is perhaps TRBD1 (6 bases). CDR1 is MNHEY, CDR2 SMNVEV, per germline (reference sequence). The V gene lost 6 bases and the J gene lost 4 bases, with 12 bases spanning the gap. The CDR3 is 13 residues long. The CDR3 is CASRLQGSYGYTF. CDR3 sequence (DNA): TGTGCCAGCAGATTACAGGGATCCTATGGCTACACCTTC.

This sequence joins TRBV5-1 and TRBJ2-7; TRBD1 agrees at 9 bases. Germline CDR1 SGHRS, CDR2 YFSETQ. The CDR3 has 14 residues. J lost 5 bases, V lost 5 bases, and 8 bases had no gene match. The CDR3 nucleotides read TGCGCCAGCAGGGAGGGACAGGGAAGTCACGAGCAGTACTTC. This sequence encodes CASREGQGSHEQYF.